The 20 T cell receptor beta chains reported below all come from one sample, sequenced in a study of blood T cell repertoires in COVID-19. TCRdb's copy holds only in-frame clones and misses some; the assay was immunoSEQ multiplex PCR. The profile shows roughly 280,000 clones, about nine tenths of them singletons. The sequencing sample was made of PBMCs or T cells enriched from blood (not recorded which). Receptors originate from an older woman who had recovered from COVID-19.

The rearrangement links TRBV5-6 to TRBJ2-7, with D maybe TRBD2 (5 bases). Germline lookup yields CDR1 SGHDT and CDR2 YYEEEE. The length of the CDR3 is 15 residues. Trimming pared 2 bases from V and 6 bases from J, leaving 18 bases between. CDR3 sequence (DNA): TGTGCCAGCAGCTTTAAATCGCGGGTGGAGCGCGAGCAGTACTTC. Encoded protein: CASSFKSRVEREQYF.

This sequence joins TRBV12-3 or TRBV12-4 and TRBJ1-5; D is uncertain. V was pared by 8 bases and J by 7 bases, with 15 bases between. The CDR3 extends over 13 amino acids. CDR3 sequence: CASGWRAIQPQHF. The CDR3 bases are TGTGCCAGCGGCTGGAGGGCGATCCAGCCCCAGCATTTT.

The V call is TRBV11-1, the J call TRBJ1-1; no clear D gene. V lost 2 bases, J lost 0 bases, and 7 bases lay in between. Germline-derived CDR1 and CDR2 are SGHAT and FQDESV (reference sequence). The CDR3 has 14 amino acids. As DNA, the CDR3 is TGTGCCAGCAGCTTAAACCTAGTGAACACTGAAGCTTTCTTT. This translates into CASSLNLVNTEAFF.

For this clone: The sample carries other DNA sequences with the same CDR3. The chain combines TRBV7-3 with TRBJ1-1, with a possible D match to TRBD1 (5 bases). The ends were cut back, 2 bases at V and 5 bases at J, with 9 bases in the middle. Germline V lookup: CDR1 SGHTA, CDR2 FQGTGA. The CDR3 has 13 amino acids. CDR3 DNA: TGTGCCAGCAGCTTACAGGGCGGAACTGAAGCTTTCTTT. Translation: CASSLQGGTEAFF. The whole variable domain, remainder taken from reference TRBV7-3 and TRBJ1-1, is GAGVSQTPSNKVTEKGKYVELRCDPISGHTALYWYRQSLGQGPEFLIYFQGTGAADDSGLPNDRFFAVRPEGSVSTLKIQRTERGDSAVYLCASSLQGGTEAFFGQGTRLTVV.

Worth noting for this clone: Within the sample, other DNA sequences also encode this same CDR3. The V call is TRBV9, the J call TRBJ1-6; no reliable D call. V was trimmed by 0 bases and J by 7 bases, leaving 5 bases between them. The CDR3 has 13 amino acids. Germline lookup yields CDR1 SGDLS and CDR2 YYNGEE. CDR3 in DNA: TGTGCCAGCAGCGTAGCTCTAAATTCACCCCTCCACTTT. Protein sequence: CASSVALNSPLHF. Full variable domain (rest looked up from reference TRBV9 and TRBJ1-6): DSGVTQTPKHLITATGQRVTLRCSPRSGDLSVYWYQQSLDQGLQFLIQYYNGEERAKGNILERFSAQQFPDLHSELNLSSLELGDSALYFCASSVALNSPLHFGNGTRLTVT.

This rearrangement joins TRBV28 to TRBJ2-1; 13 nucleotides line up with TRBD2. This CDR3 contains 15 residues. Per germline, CDR1 MDHEN and CDR2 SYDVKM. Germline trimming cut 5 bases from V and 6 bases from J; bases unmatched to any gene: 4. CDR3 sequence reads: CASSGGLAGSNEQFF. CDR3 in DNA: TGTGCCAGCAGTGGGGGACTAGCGGGATCCAATGAGCAGTTCTTC.

The CDR3 sequence: CATNPPQRAPTDTQYF. The CDR3 DNA follows: TGTGCCACCAATCCCCCCCAGCGGGCACCCACAGATACGCAGTATTTT. J is TRBJ2-3 and V is TRBV24-1; TRBD2 is a possible D gene (6 bases). Germline V gives CDR1 KGHDR, CDR2 SFDVKD. The CDR3 extends over 16 amino acids. V was clipped by 8 bases and J by 2 bases, with 19 bases between them.

The chain employs TRBV2 and TRBJ2-3; 8 nucleotides line up with TRBD2. CDR3 size: 15 residues. The V gene's germline CDR1 is SNHLY and CDR2 FYNNEI. The V gene end was trimmed by 5 bases and the J gene end by 1 base; junction bases not matched to a gene: 5. DNA of the CDR3: TGTGCCAGCAGTATTCGGCGGGGGGGCACAGATACGCAGTATTTT. Its translation: CASSIRRGGTDTQYF.

The rearrangement uses TRBV24-1 and TRBJ2-7; tentatively, D is TRBD2 (7 bases). V shed 9 bases and J shed 2 bases, with 13 bases lying between them. The CDR3 is made up of 13 amino acids. The V gene's germline CDR1 is KGHDR and CDR2 SFDVKD. CDR3 residues: CATEGGATYEQYF. In nucleotides, the CDR3 is TGTGCCACCGAGGGGGGGGCCACCTACGAGCAGTACTTC.

The chain combines TRBV6-5 with TRBJ1-4; TRBD1 agrees at 8 bases. CDR1 is MNHEY, CDR2 SVGAGI, per germline. The CDR3 has 14 residues. V shed 5 bases and J 2 bases; nucleotides not matched to a gene: 1. The CDR3 DNA reads TGTGCCAGCAGTCGGACAGGGACTAATGAAAAACTGTTTTTT. Its protein is CASSRTGTNEKLFF.

J is TRBJ1-6 and V is TRBV10-1; a possible D gene is TRBD1 (5 bases). V dropped 1 base and J dropped 7 bases, with 14 bases sitting between them. The CDR3 runs to 16 residues. Per the germline V gene, CDR1 is WNHNN and CDR2 is SYGVQD (reference sequence). This CDR3 reads CASSEYGISGNSPLHF. As DNA, the CDR3 is TGCGCCAGCAGTGAGTACGGCATCTCAGGGAATTCACCCCTCCACTTT.

The chain carries TRBV28 and TRBJ2-7, with D possibly being TRBD2 (5 bases). The V end was cut by 3 bases, the J end by 1 base, with 10 bases between. The CDR3 spans 14 residues. Germline lookup yields CDR1 MDHEN and CDR2 SYDVKM. CDR3 protein: CASSFPGLSYEQYF. CDR3 DNA: TGTGCCAGCAGTTTCCCAGGACTGTCCTACGAGCAGTACTTC.

This sequence joins TRBV12-3 or TRBV12-4 and TRBJ2-3; D not certain. The CDR3 extends over 13 amino acids. V gave up 4 bases and J gave up 5 bases, with 10 bases separating them. CDR3 sequence (DNA): TGTGCCAGCAGTTCGTTGTTCCGAGATACGCAGTATTTT. Translation: CASSSLFRDTQYF.

Remarks on this clone: This sample includes further DNA sequences coding for the same CDR3. The rearrangement joins TRBV5-1 to TRBJ2-7; 10 bases are a match to TRBD1. V lost 4 bases and J lost 2; bases outside the gene matches: 3. This CDR3 is 14 amino acids long. Germline V CDR1 and CDR2: SGHRS, YFSETQ. CDR3 protein: CASSGTGVTYEQYF. The DNA of the CDR3 is TGCGCCAGCAGCGGGACAGGGGTCACCTACGAGCAGTACTTC.

The chain is built from TRBV7-2 and TRBJ1-5, with 8 bases identical to TRBD1. The J segment lost 6 bases and the V segment lost 5 bases, leaving 6 bases of the junction unmatched. CDR1 is SGHTA and CDR2 is FQGNSA in the germline V gene. The CDR3 totals 14 residues. The CDR3 DNA follows: TGTGCCAGCAGCCCGCAGACAGGGGTTCAGCCCCAGCATTTT. Translating it yields CASSPQTGVQPQHF.

V is TRBV30 and J is TRBJ2-6, with D unresolved. Trimming took off 5 bases at V and 1 base at J, with 15 bases between the two ends. The CDR3 contains 16 residues. Germline V lookup: CDR1 GTSNPN, CDR2 SVGIG (reference sequence). CDR3 loop: CAWQRASGSGANVLTF. The CDR3 DNA is TGTGCCTGGCAAAGAGCTTCGGGTTCTGGGGCCAACGTCCTGACTTTC.

This clone came up once. V is TRBV30 and J is TRBJ1-2; a possible D gene is TRBD1 (6 bases). Germline lookup yields CDR1 GTSNPN and CDR2 SVGIG (reference sequence). V was cut by 5 bases and J by 8 bases, with 15 bases left in between. The CDR3 extends over 12 amino acids. The CDR3 here is CAWEGDRRGYTF. DNA for the CDR3: TGTGCCTGGGAGGGCGACAGGAGGGGCTACACCTTC.

This clone appeared a few times. V gene TRBV5-5 combines with J gene TRBJ2-7; 7 nucleotides agree with TRBD1. Germline assignment: CDR1 SGHKS and CDR2 YYEKEE (reference sequence). V shed 0 bases and J 2 bases; nucleotides not matched to a gene: 5. This CDR3 has 15 residues. The CDR3 DNA reads TGTGCCAGCAGCTTGGAAGGGGGCAAGACCTACGAGCAGTACTTC. Translating it yields CASSLEGGKTYEQYF.

The genes are TRBV2 and TRBJ1-4, with 7 bases matching TRBD1. CDR1 is SNHLY, CDR2 FYNNEI, per germline. The junction had 3 bases not matched to a gene; V was cut back by 3 bases and J by 5 bases. The CDR3 length is 14 residues. This CDR3 is CASSEGQRNEKLFF. The CDR3 nucleotides read TGTGCCAGCAGTGAGGGACAGAGAAATGAAAAACTGTTTTTT. Based on the CDR3 plus reference TRBV2 and TRBJ1-4, the full variable domain is EPEVTQTPSHQVTQMGQEVILRCVPISNHLYFYWYRQILGQKVEFLVSFYNNEISEKSEIFDDQFSVERPDGSNFTLKIRSTKLEDSAMYFCASSEGQRNEKLFFGSGTQLSVL.

The chain links TRBV11-2 to TRBJ2-2; 7 nucleotides match TRBD2. The CDR3 totals 14 residues. The V and J ends lost 0 bases and 6 bases, in that order; junction bases with no gene match: 1. Germline V lookup: CDR1 SGHAT, CDR2 FQNNGV. CDR3 in DNA: TGTGCCAGCAGCTTAGATCGGGGGGCCGGGGAGCTGTTTTTT. Residues: CASSLDRGAGELFF.